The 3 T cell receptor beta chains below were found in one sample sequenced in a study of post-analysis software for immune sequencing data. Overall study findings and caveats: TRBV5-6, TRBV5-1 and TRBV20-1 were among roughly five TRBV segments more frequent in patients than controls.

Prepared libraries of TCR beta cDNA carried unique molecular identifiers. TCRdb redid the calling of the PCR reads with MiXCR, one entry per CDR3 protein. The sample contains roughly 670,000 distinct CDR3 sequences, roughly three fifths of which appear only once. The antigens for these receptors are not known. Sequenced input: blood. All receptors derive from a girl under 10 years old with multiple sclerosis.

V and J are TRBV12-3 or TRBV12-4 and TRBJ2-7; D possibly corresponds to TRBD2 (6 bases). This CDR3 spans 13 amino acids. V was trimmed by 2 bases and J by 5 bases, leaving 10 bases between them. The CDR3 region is CASSLLGGNEQYF. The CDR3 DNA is TGTGCCAGCAGTTTACTCGGAGGGAACGAGCAGTACTTC.

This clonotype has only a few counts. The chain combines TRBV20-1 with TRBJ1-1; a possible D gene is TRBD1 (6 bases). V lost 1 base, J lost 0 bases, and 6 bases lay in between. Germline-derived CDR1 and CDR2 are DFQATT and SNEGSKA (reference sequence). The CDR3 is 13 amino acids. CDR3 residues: CSARAGVNTEAFF. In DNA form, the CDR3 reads TGCAGTGCTAGAGCAGGGGTGAACACTGAAGCTTTCTTT.

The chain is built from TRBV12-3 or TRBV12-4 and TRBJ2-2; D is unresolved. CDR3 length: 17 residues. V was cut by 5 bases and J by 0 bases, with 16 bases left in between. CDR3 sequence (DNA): TGTGCCAGCAGTACTCTTGACAACCTCGCGAACACCGGGGAGCTGTTTTTT. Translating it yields CASSTLDNLANTGELFF.